This TCR beta chain comes out of a study of post-analysis software for immune sequencing data. Turning to the study itself: Several disease courses (relapsing-remitting, secondary progressive and progressive-relapsing) of multiple sclerosis were included.

Findings and limits, study-wide: Under F measure analysis, samples from one preparation batch co-clustered strongly. The five TRBV segments detected at higher frequency in patients than in controls included TRBV5-6, TRBV5-1 and TRBV20-1. Normalized Chao1 diversity was significantly lower in multiple sclerosis patients than in controls.

The CDR3 is 14 amino acids. The V gene lost 8 bases and the J gene lost 0 bases, with 13 bases spanning the gap. Germline CDR1 and CDR2: SEHNR and FQNEAQ (reference sequence). This clonotype was found a few times. Its specificity is unknown. The TCR beta cDNA libraries contained unique molecular identifiers. From roughly 1 to 10 million T cells, 500,000 or so cDNA molecules were obtained. MiXCR was run by TCRdb on the PCR reads, yielding one entry per CDR3 protein. The data contain under 200,000 distinct CDR3 sequences, 25% to 35% of them singletons. The chain is built from TRBV7-9 and TRBJ1-1; D perhaps matches TRBD1 (6 bases). Input material: blood. The receptor's source is a girl between 2 and 17 years old with multiple sclerosis. The CDR3 bases are TGTGCCAGCTACCAACAGGGACTGAACACTGAAGCTTTCTTT. Amino acids: CASYQQGLNTEAFF.